Listed below are T cell receptor beta chains from one sample, sequenced in a study of shared T cell receptors in the human thymus. Profiled with immunoSEQ multiplex PCR; TCRdb holds only in-frame clones, not every one. The sample has about 660,000 clones; 70% to 90% are singletons. This sample was shared with a second study, whose subject was human thymus T cells.

What was sequenced was thymocytes. The receptors derive from a boy under three years old with a congenital heart defect. CDR3s include the opening cysteine and the closing phenylalanine or tryptophan. D genes are given only for firm matches. Rows may omit the clone size; those that give it use once, few, many or a size class.

clone_size j_call v_call d_call cdr3_nt cdr3_aa
. TRBJ2-5 TRBV4-3 TRBD2 TGCGCCAGCAGCCAAGATCTGGTATTACTAGCGGGAGTCCAAGAGACCCAGTACTTC CASSQDLVLLAGVQETQYF
. TRBJ1-5 TRBV19 . TGTGCCAGTAGTACCCGACAGTCAAATCAGCCCCAGCATTTT CASSTRQSNQPQHF
once TRBJ1-1 TRBV15 . TGTGCCACCAGACCGGCAGGGAACACTGAAGCTTTCTTT CATRPAGNTEAFF
once TRBJ2-2 TRBV10-3 TRBD1 TGTGCCATCAGTCGACCGACAGGGGGACCGACCGGGGAGCTGTTTTTT CAISRPTGGPTGELFF
. TRBJ1-4 TRBV4-2 TRBD1 TGTGCCAGCAGCCAATTCCGGACAGGGGGCCCTGTCGACGAAAAACTGTTTTTT CASSQFRTGGPVDEKLFF
few TRBJ1-2 TRBV18 . TGTGCCAGCTCACCTCAGGCAGGCTATGGCTACACCTTC CASSPQAGYGYTF
. TRBJ1-3 TRBV29-1 . TGCAGCGCCGCCTGGGCCCCTGGAAACACCATATATTTT CSAAWAPGNTIYF
. TRBJ2-7 TRBV7-9 . TGTGCCAGCAGCCCCTGGCAGGTCTCGTATGTCGAAGAGCAGTACTTC CASSPWQVSYVEEQYF
. TRBJ1-2 TRBV10-3 . TGTGCCATCAGAGCGGGAGGGGACTATGGCTACACCTTC CAIRAGGDYGYTF
few TRBJ1-3 TRBV5-6 . TGTGCCAGCAGCTGGAGGCGGGGATCGACTGGAAACACCATATATTTT CASSWRRGSTGNTIYF
. TRBJ1-1 TRBV6-5 . TGTGCCAGCAGCTCGAACACTGAAGCTTTCTTT CASSSNTEAFF
once TRBJ2-1 TRBV20-1 TRBD2 TGCAGTGCGGGGGGGGGTATGGAGCAGTTCTTC CSAGGGMEQFF
. TRBJ1-3 TRBV28 . TGTGCCAGCAGTTATCCCCGACAGGCATTCTCTGGAAACACCATATATTTT CASSYPRQAFSGNTIYF
. TRBJ2-1 TRBV29-1 TRBD1 TGCAGCGTCGCCACTCCGGGACAGAGATACAATGAGCAGTTCTTC CSVATPGQRYNEQFF
. TRBJ1-5 TRBV27 TRBD1 TGTGCCAGCTCTAGACAGGGGCGTCAGCCCCAGCATTTT CASSRQGRQPQHF